Presented here are 6 T cell receptor beta chains from one specimen sequenced in a study of T cell changes during pregnancy in multiple sclerosis. TCRdb keeps only in-frame clones here, not all; method: immunoSEQ multiplex PCR. Among some 97,000 clones listed, approximately 90% were seen once. Sequencing used peripheral blood, obtained after pregnancy. These receptors all stem from a female donor with multiple sclerosis, enrolled in a pregnancy study.

The chain recombines TRBV7-9 with TRBJ2-7; D is possibly TRBD1 (5 bases). Per germline, CDR1 SEHNR and CDR2 FQNEAQ (reference sequence). Trimming shortened V by 5 bases and J by 3 bases, and 11 bases separated the two germline ends. CDR3 length equals 13 residues. The CDR3 DNA reads as TGTGCCAGCAGCCCCTTCACAGGCTACGAGCAGTACTTC. This gives the protein CASSPFTGYEQYF. Supplemented by reference TRBV7-9 and TRBJ2-7, the full variable domain reads DTGVSQNPRHKITKRGQNVTFRCDPISEHNRLYWYRQTLGQGPEFLTYFQNEAQLEKSRLLSDRFSAERPKGSFSTLEIQRTEQGDSAMYLCASSPFTGYEQYFGPGTRLTVT.

This chain links TRBV14 with TRBJ2-1; D is ambiguous. Germline V gene data show CDR1 as SGHDN and CDR2 as FVKESK. The ends were cut back, 4 bases at V and 9 bases at J, with 16 bases in the middle. This CDR3 has 14 residues. DNA for the CDR3: TGTGCCAGCAGCCGCCGCTCAACCTCCAGTGAGCAGTTCTTC. This codes for CASSRRSTSSEQFF.

J is TRBJ2-3 and V is TRBV29-1, with D possibly being TRBD2 (6 bases). Germline values: CDR1 SQVTM, CDR2 ANQGSEA. Trimming pared 4 bases from V and 6 bases from J, leaving 11 bases between. The CDR3 runs to 12 residues. The CDR3 DNA follows: TGCAGCGTTGGTGTAGCGGATGATACGCAGTATTTT. It specifies CSVGVADDTQYF.

The genes are TRBV5-6 and TRBJ2-1; no definite D call. The CDR3 loop spans 15 amino acids. Germline V gene data show CDR1 as SGHDT and CDR2 as YYEEEE. Trimming stripped 2 bases from V and 13 bases from J, with 22 bases between. DNA for the CDR3: TGTGCCAGCAGCTTTGTCGATCCTAGTATACTCCCCCAGTTCTTC. It yields the protein CASSFVDPSILPQFF.

This clone was detected only a few times. The V and J genes are TRBV19 and TRBJ1-5; possibly TRBD1 for D (5 bases). Germline loops: CDR1 LNHDA, CDR2 SQIVND (reference sequence). The CDR3 runs 11 residues. Here the CDR3 reads CERGRGQPQHF. In nucleotides, the CDR3 is TGTGAAAGGGGTAGGGGTCAGCCCCAGCATTTT.

The chain employs TRBV29-1 and TRBJ1-2, with 7 bases matching TRBD1. This CDR3 comprises 13 residues. CDR1 is SQVTM, CDR2 ANQGSEA, per germline. J was trimmed by 2 bases and V by 4 bases; bases with no gene match: 4. The CDR3 loop reads CSVAQDRNYGYTF. The CDR3 nucleotides are TGCAGCGTTGCACAGGACAGGAACTATGGCTACACCTTC.